Sequencing of this TCR beta chain was carried out in a study of response to subunit inactivated influenza vaccine. Study-level findings and limits: Few additional T cells are recruited per seasonal influenza vaccination, authors suggested.

The V end was cut by 0 bases, the J end by 5 bases, with 13 bases between. The CDR3 sequence is 15 residues long. CDR1 MGHDK and CDR2 SYGVNS come from the germline V gene. Using its own MiXCR run on the RT-PCR reads, TCRdb lists one record per CDR3 protein. This sample has under 950,000 distinct CDR3 sequences, with approximately 22% found just once. Concerning this clonotype: Its antigen is unidentified.

The TCR originated in a man in his fifties who received an inactivated influenza vaccine. The V gene is TRBV25-1, the J gene TRBJ2-5; D remains ambiguous. The sequencing here drew on PBMCs from blood, taken more than 4 days after vaccination. Here the CDR3 reads CASSEYRTRVETQYF. The CDR3 bases are TGTGCCAGCAGTGAATATAGAACTCGCGTGGAGACCCAGTACTTC.